One TCR beta chain is described in this entry. Its antigen is currently unknown. The RNA, roughly 0.45 to 1 ug, was put through reverse transcription using random hexamers. immunoSEQ multiplex PCR amplified TCR beta CDR3 across 54 Vbeta, 13 Jbeta. MiXCR, run by TCRdb on the immunoSEQ multiplex PCR reads, gives a single entry per CDR3 protein. The data hold under 200,000 distinct CDR3 sequences, with approximately 95% observed a single time. The data were taken from a study of CD8 T cells in Susac syndrome. Study results and caveats: The authors acknowledged that their TCR sequencing and HLA analysis involved a relatively small number of individuals.

The sequenced target, TCR beta, came from blood CD8+ and CD4+ T cells. Negative isolation was applied to CD8+ and CD4+ T cells, and FACS enrichment was applied to TEMRA cells. The CDR3 runs to 14 residues. After removal of 5 bases from V and 6 bases from J, the junction contained 7 bases not matched to a gene. CDR1 LGHNT and CDR2 FRNRAP come from the germline V gene. The V gene is TRBV12-5, the J gene TRBJ1-2; TRBD1 matches at 9 bases. This clonotype was sampled from a human donor with multiple sclerosis. Sequenced: CD8+ T cells from PBMCs. This chain's CDR3 is CASGSPGTGNGYTF. The CDR3 bases are TGTGCTAGTGGTAGTCCCGGGACAGGGAATGGCTACACCTTC.